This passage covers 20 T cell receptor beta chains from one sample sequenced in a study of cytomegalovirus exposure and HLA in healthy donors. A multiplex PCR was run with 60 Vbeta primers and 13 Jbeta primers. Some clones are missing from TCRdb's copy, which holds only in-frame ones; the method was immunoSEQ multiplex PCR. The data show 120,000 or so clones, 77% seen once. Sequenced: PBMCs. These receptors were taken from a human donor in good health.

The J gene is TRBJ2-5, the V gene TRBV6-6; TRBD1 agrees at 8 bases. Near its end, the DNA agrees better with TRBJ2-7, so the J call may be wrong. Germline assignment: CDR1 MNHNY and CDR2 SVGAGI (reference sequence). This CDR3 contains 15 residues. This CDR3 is CASRPPGQASYEQYF. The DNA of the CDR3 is TGTGCCAGCAGACCTCCGGGACAGGCCTCCTACGAGCAGTACTTC.

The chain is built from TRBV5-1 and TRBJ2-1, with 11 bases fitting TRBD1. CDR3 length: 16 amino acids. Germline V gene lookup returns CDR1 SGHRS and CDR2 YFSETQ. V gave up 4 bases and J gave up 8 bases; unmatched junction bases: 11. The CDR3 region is CASSTAGTGGRDEQFF. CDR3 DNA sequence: TGCGCCAGCAGCACCGCTGGGACAGGGGGAAGGGATGAGCAGTTCTTC.

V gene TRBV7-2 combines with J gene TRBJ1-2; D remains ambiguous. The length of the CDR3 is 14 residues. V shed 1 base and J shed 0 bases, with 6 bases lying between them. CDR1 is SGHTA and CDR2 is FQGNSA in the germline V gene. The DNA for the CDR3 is TGTGCCAGCAGCTTAGGAGGAACTAACTATGGCTACACCTTC. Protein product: CASSLGGTNYGYTF.

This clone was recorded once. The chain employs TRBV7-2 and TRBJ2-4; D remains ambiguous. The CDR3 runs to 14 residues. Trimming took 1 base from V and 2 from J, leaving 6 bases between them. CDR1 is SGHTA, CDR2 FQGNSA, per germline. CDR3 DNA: TGTGCCAGCAGCTTAGGAGTTTCCAAAAACATTCAGTACTTC. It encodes CASSLGVSKNIQYF. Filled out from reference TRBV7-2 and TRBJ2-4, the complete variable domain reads GAGVSQSPSNKVTEKGKDVELRCDPISGHTALYWYRQSLGQGLEFLIYFQGNSAPDKSGLPSDRFSAERTGGSVSTLTIQRTQQEDSAVYLCASSLGVSKNIQYFGAGTRLSVL.

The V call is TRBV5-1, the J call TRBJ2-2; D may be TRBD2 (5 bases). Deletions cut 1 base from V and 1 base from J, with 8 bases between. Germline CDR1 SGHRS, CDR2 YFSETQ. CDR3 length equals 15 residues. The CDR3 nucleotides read TGCGCCAGCAGCTTGCTCGCGGGGAACACCGGGGAGCTGTTTTTT. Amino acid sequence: CASSLLAGNTGELFF.

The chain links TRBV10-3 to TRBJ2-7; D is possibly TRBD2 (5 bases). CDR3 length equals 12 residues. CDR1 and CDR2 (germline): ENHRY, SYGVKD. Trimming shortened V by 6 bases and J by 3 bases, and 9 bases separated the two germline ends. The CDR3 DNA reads TGTGCCATCAGGGGAGTTTTCTACGAGCAGTACTTC. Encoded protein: CAIRGVFYEQYF.

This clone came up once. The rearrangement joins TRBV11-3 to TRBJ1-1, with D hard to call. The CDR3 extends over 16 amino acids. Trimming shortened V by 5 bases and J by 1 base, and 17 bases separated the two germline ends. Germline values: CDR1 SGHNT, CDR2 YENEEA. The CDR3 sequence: CASSPVPGDTNTEAFF. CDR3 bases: TGTGCCAGCAGCCCAGTCCCGGGAGATACGAACACTGAAGCTTTCTTT.

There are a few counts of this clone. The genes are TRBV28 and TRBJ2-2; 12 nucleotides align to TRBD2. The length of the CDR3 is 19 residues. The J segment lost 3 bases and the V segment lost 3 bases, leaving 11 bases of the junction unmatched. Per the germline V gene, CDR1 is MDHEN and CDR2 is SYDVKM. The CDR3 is CASSFPGTSGSRDTGELFF. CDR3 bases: TGTGCCAGCAGTTTTCCCGGGACTAGCGGGTCGCGGGACACCGGGGAGCTGTTTTTT.

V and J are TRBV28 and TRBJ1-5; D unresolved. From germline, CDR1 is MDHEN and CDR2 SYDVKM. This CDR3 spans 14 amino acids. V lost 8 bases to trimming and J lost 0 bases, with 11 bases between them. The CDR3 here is CASRGGLSNQPQHF. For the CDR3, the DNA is TGTGCCAGCCGAGGAGGGCTTAGCAATCAGCCCCAGCATTTT.

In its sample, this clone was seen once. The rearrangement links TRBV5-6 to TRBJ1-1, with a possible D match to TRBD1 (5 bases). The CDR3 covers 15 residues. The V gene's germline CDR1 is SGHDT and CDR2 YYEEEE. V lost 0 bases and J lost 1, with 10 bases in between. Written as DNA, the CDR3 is TGTGCCAGCAGCTTGGGGTGGGGCCAGAACACTGAAGCTTTCTTT. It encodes CASSLGWGQNTEAFF.

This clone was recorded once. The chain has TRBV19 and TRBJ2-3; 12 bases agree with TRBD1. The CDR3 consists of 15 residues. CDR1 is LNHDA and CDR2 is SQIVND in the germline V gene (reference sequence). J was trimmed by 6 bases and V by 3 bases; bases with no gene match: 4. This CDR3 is CASSIGTGGVDTQYF. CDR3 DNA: TGTGCCAGTAGTATCGGGACAGGGGGCGTGGATACGCAGTATTTT.

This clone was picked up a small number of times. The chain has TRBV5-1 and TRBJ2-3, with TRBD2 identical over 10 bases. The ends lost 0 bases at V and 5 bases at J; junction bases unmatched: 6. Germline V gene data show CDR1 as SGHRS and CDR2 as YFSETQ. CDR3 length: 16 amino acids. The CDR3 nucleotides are TGCGCCAGCAGCTTGGCAGCGGGAGGGTTGGGAGATACGCAGTATTTT. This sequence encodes CASSLAAGGLGDTQYF.

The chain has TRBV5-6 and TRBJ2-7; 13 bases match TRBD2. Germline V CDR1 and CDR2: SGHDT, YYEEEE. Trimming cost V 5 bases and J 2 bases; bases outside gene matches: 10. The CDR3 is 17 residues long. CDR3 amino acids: CASRSGTSGTYAYEQYF. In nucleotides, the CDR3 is TGTGCCAGCAGGTCCGGGACTAGCGGGACTTACGCCTACGAGCAGTACTTC.

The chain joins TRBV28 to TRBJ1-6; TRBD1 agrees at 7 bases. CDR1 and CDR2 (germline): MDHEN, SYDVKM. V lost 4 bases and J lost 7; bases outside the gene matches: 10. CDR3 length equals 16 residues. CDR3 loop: CASSSETGVRNSPLHF. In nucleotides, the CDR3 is TGTGCCAGCAGTTCCGAAACAGGGGTCCGAAATTCACCCCTCCACTTT.

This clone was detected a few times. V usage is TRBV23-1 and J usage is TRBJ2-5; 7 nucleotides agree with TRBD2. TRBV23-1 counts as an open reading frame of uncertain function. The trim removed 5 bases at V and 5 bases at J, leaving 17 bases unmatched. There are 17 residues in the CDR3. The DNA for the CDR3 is TGCGCCAGCAGTGCCCTCGACTTTGGCAGGGAGGGGGAGACCCAGTACTTC. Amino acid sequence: CASSALDFGREGETQYF.

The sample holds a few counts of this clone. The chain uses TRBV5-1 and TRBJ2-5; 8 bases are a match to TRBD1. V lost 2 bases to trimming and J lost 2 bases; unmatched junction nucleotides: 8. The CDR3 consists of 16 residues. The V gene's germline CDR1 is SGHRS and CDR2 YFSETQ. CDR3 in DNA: TGCGCCAGCAGCTTTCACCAGGGGGCGAATCAAGAGACCCAGTACTTC. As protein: CASSFHQGANQETQYF. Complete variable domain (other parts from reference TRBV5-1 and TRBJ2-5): KAGVTQTPRYLIKTRGQQVTLSCSPISGHRSVSWYQQTPGQGLQFLFEYFSETQRNKGNFPGRFSGRQFSNSRSEMNVSTLELGDSALYLCASSFHQGANQETQYFGPGTRLLVL.

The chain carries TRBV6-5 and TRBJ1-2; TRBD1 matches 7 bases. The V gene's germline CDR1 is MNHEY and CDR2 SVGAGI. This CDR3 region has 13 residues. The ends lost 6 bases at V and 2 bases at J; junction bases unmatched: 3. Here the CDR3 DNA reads TGTGCCAGCAGGCAGGGACAGAACTATGGCTACACCTTC. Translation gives CASRQGQNYGYTF.

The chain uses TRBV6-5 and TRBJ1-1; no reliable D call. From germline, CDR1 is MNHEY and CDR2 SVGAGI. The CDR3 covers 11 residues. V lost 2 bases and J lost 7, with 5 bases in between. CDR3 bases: TGTGCCAGCAGTTACGGAGTTGAAGCTTTCTTT. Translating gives CASSYGVEAFF.

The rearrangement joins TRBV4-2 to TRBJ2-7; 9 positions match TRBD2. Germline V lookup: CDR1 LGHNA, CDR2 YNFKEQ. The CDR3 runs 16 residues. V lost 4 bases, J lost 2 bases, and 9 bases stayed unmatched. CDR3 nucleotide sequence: TGTGCCAGCAGCCCTGGGGCTAGCGGGGCCCCCTACGAGCAGTACTTC. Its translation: CASSPGASGAPYEQYF.

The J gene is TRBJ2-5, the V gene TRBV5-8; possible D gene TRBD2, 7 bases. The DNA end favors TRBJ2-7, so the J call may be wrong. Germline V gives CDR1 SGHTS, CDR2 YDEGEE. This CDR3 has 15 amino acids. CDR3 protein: CASSFYRGALIEQYF. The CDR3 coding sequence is TGTGCCAGCAGCTTTTACCGGGGGGCTCTTATCGAGCAGTACTTC.